This T cell receptor beta chain was retrieved from a study of T cells in localized non-small cell lung cancer. Overall study results and limits: Maximal T cell clonality occurred in uninvolved adjacent lung, with tumor ranking below it. Appearance in adjacent lung was seen for a median roughly 50 of the top 100 tumor clones.

Germline lookup yields CDR1 SGHTA and CDR2 FQGNSA. Trimming took off 5 bases at V and 7 bases at J, with 15 bases between the two ends. The CDR3 runs to 15 residues. This table comes from immunoSEQ multiplex PCR, and its TCRdb copy is limited to in-frame clones, with some not included. The sample records around 29,000 clones, 91% being singletons. Turning to this clone: The antigen is unknown.

Sequenced here: peripheral blood, sampled before any cancer treatment. The V gene is TRBV7-2, the J gene TRBJ1-6; D not resolved. This clonotype originated in an older female donor with stage I lung adenocarcinoma. CDR3 sequence (DNA): TGTGCCAGCAGCCTCATCGCGGCTGAGAATTCACCCCTCCACTTT. This codes for CASSLIAAENSPLHF.